These 4 T cell receptor beta chains were sequenced from one sample in a study of blood T cells in healthy people across ages. The authors ran a second PCR of about 6 to 11 cycles using a sample-barcoded 5' primer and a J-beta primer mix. TCRdb fed the 5' RACE reads into MiXCR, producing one record per CDR3 protein. The table records around 990,000 distinct CDR3 sequences, 20% to 25% of them present only once. These data were also reused for a study on T cells of mothers and their children.

Sequences were obtained from blood. The source is a girl aged 2-9 years in good health.

On this clonotype: The junction departs from germline at one end; a sequencing error may be responsible. CDR3: CASSQDRMNTEAFF. The CDR3 region has the DNA TGCGCCAGCAGCCAAGACAGAATGAACACTGAAGCTTTCTTT. The chain has TRBV14 and TRBJ1-1, with D possibly matching TRBD1 (5 bases). Germline V gene lookup returns CDR1 SGHDN and CDR2 FVKESK. CDR3 size: 14 residues.

V and J are TRBV12-3 or TRBV12-4 and TRBJ1-3, with 7 nucleotides matching TRBD1. This CDR3 comprises 15 residues. V trimming: 6 bases; J trimming: 0 bases; junction bases outside the gene matches: 5. The CDR3 sequence is CASSDRVLSGNTIYF. DNA for the CDR3: TGTGCCAGCAGCGACAGGGTCCTCTCTGGAAACACCATATATTTT.

This clonotype was seen a few times. The chain uses TRBV5-6 and TRBJ2-3; no definite D call. With 2 bases removed from V and 6 bases from J, the gap between germline ends came to 13 bases. The CDR3 has 14 residues. Looked up from germline, CDR1 is SGHDT and CDR2 is YYEEEE. CDR3: CASSFLLFGDTQYF. The DNA for the CDR3 is TGTGCCAGCAGCTTTCTTTTGTTTGGGGATACGCAGTATTTT.

V gene TRBV5-6 combines with J gene TRBJ2-3; 9 nucleotides line up with TRBD2. J was trimmed by 3 bases and V by 2 bases; bases with no gene match: 7. The CDR3 totals 16 residues. CDR1 SGHDT and CDR2 YYEEEE come from the germline V gene. The DNA for the CDR3 is TGTGCCAGCAGCTTTTACCTAGCGGGAATGACAGATACGCAGTATTTT. Protein: CASSFYLAGMTDTQYF.